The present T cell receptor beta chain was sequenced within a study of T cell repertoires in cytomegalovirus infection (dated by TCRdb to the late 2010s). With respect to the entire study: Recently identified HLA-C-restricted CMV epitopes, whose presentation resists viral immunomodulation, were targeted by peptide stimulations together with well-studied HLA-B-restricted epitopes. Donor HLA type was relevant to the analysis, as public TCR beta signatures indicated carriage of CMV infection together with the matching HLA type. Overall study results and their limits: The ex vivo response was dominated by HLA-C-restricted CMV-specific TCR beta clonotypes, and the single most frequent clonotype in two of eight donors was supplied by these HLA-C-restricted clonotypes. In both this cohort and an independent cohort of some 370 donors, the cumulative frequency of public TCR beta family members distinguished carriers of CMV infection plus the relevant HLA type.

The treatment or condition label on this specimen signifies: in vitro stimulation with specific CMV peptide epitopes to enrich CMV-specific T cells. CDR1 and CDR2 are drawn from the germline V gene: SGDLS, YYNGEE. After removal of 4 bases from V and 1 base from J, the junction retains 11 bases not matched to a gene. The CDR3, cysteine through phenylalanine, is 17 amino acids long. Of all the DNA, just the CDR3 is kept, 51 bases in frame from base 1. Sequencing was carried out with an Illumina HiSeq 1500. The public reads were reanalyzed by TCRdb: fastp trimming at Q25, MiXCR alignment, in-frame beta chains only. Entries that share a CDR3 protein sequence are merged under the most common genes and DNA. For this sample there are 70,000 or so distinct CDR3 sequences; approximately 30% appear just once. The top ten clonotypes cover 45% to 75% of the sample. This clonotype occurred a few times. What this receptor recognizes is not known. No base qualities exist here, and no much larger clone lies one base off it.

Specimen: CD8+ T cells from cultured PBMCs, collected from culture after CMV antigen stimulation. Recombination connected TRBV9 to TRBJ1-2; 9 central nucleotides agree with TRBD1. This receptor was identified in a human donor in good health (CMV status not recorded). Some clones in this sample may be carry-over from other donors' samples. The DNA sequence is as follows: TGTGCCAGCAGCATAACCCCCGGGACAGGGAATAACTATGGCTACACCTTC. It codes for CASSITPGTGNNYGYTF.